The present T cell receptor beta chain was sequenced within a study of blood T cell repertoires in COVID-19. Study as a whole: Italy, Spain and the United States were the sources of the convalescent and acute COVID-19 samples.

The V segment lost 4 bases and the J segment 5 bases; nucleotides outside the gene matches: 12. Germline lookup yields CDR1 MGHDK and CDR2 SYGVNS. This CDR3 region has 16 residues. The protocol was immunoSEQ multiplex PCR, while the TCRdb copy is restricted to in-frame clones and leaves out a portion. This repertoire shows fewer than 100,000 clones, almost 85% found once; its top ten account for 11%. J is TRBJ2-3 and V is TRBV25-1, with TRBD1 matching 7 bases. The receptor comes from a man between 50 and 59 years old with acute or convalescent COVID-19. Specimen: peripheral blood. The CDR3 reads CASSATHGTAKDTQYF. CDR3 sequence (DNA): TGTGCCAGCAGTGCCACCCACGGGACAGCTAAAGATACGCAGTATTTT.